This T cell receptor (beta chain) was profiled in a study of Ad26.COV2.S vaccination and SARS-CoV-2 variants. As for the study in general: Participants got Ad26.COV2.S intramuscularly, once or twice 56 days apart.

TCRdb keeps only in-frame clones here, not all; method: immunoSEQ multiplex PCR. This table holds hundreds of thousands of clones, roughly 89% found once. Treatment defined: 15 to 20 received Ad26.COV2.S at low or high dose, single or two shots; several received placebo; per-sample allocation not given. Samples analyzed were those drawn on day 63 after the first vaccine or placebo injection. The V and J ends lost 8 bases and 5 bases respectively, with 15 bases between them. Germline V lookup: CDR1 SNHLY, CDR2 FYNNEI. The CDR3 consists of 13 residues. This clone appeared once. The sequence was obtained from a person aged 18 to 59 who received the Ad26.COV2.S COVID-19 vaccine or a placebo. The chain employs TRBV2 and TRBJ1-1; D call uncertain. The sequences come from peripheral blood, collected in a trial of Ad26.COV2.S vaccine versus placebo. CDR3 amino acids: CASSIGVGTEAFF. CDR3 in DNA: TGTGCCAGCTCAATCGGAGTTGGGACTGAAGCTTTCTTT.